This is a list of T cell receptor beta chains from one sample in a study of T cells in tuberculosis. Clones were read by immunoSEQ multiplex PCR, and TCRdb kept only the in-frame ones, dropping some. The sample carries tens of thousands of clones, 80% to 95% recorded once. Specimen: PBMCs. The receptors stem from a donor between 10 and 35 years old with latent tuberculosis or without tuberculosis infection. Both conserved end residues are part of each CDR3. A D gene is named only where the DNA matches it firmly. A clone size is listed for some rows: how often the clone was seen (once, few, many), or a class if it is expanded.

CDR3 protein	CDR3 DNA	D gene	V gene	J gene	clone size
CASSLARTTDTQYF	TGTGCCAGCAGTTTGGCCCGAACAACAGATACGCAGTATTTT	NA	TRBV28	TRBJ2-3	NA
CASSLRPLTFRNQPQHF	TGTGCCAGCAGCTTGCGACCCCTGACATTCCGCAATCAGCCCCAGCATTTT	NA	TRBV5-8	TRBJ1-5	NA
CASSFSGGRNTQYF	TGTGCCAGCAGCTTTAGCGGGGGTCGAAATACGCAGTATTTT	TRBD2	TRBV14	TRBJ2-3	NA
CASSAGDSYPYEQYF	TGTGCCAGCAGCGCTGGGGACTCCTACCCCTACGAGCAGTACTTC	NA	TRBV9	TRBJ2-7	NA
CASSAALAASYEQYF	TGTGCCAGCAGCGCAGCACTAGCGGCCTCCTACGAGCAGTACTTC	TRBD2	TRBV28	TRBJ2-7	once
CASSLKGPGNTIYF	TGTGCCAGCAGCTTAAAGGGGCCTGGAAACACCATATATTTT	NA	TRBV5-4	TRBJ1-3	NA
CASSFSPEGNPNTGELFF	TGCGCCAGCAGCTTCTCACCGGAGGGGAACCCGAACACCGGGGAGCTGTTTTTT	NA	TRBV5-1	TRBJ2-2	NA
CASRQQSSGNTIYF	TGTGCCAGCAGGCAACAGAGCTCTGGAAACACCATATATTTT	NA	TRBV11-2	TRBJ1-3	NA
CASSQGPPQNYEQYF	TGCGCCAGCAGCCAGGGCCCGCCCCAAAACTACGAGCAGTACTTC	NA	TRBV5-1	TRBJ2-7	NA
CASSLARGETDTQYF	TGTGCCAGCAGCTTGGCTAGGGGTGAAACAGATACGCAGTATTTT	NA	TRBV7-2	TRBJ2-3	NA
CASSHRATSGGAGEQFF	TGTGCCAGCAGCCACCGGGCAACTAGCGGGGGGGCTGGTGAGCAGTTCTTC	TRBD2	TRBV14	TRBJ2-1	once
CASRQGSGNTIYF	TGTGCCAGTAGACAGGGGTCTGGAAACACCATATATTTT	TRBD1	TRBV19	TRBJ1-3	NA
CAWKRTQGGLFF	TGTGCCTGGAAGCGGACTCAGGGGGGCCTGTTTTTT	TRBD1	TRBV30	TRBJ1-4	NA
CASSPGGDGYTF	TGTGCCAGCAGTCCAGGGGGAGATGGCTACACCTTC	TRBD1	TRBV7-6	TRBJ1-2	NA
CASSKVPGQSIGHEQFF	TGTGCCAGCAGCAAAGTCCCTGGACAGTCTATCGGCCATGAGCAGTTCTTC	NA	TRBV21-1	TRBJ2-1	NA
CASSIGTGNEQYF	TGTGCCAGTAGTATAGGGACAGGGAACGAGCAGTACTTC	TRBD1	TRBV19	TRBJ2-7	NA
CASSVSPSRQETQYF	TGTGCCAGCAGCGTTTCTCCCAGTCGCCAAGAGACCCAGTACTTC	NA	TRBV9	TRBJ2-5	NA
CASSQSARQGEQFF	TGCGCCAGCAGCCAAAGCGCGCGACAGGGTGAGCAGTTCTTC	TRBD1	TRBV4-3	TRBJ2-1	once
CAISEGTGSVGNTIYF	TGTGCCATCAGTGAGGGAACAGGGTCGGTTGGAAACACCATATATTTT	NA	TRBV10-3	TRBJ1-3	NA
CASSSIGLATPKPLGQFF	TGTGCCAGCAGTTCTATTGGACTAGCGACACCAAAACCCCTCGGGCAGTTCTTC	TRBD2	TRBV27	TRBJ2-1	NA
CASSWTGGEDTGELFF	TGCGCCAGCAGCTGGACAGGGGGCGAGGACACCGGGGAGCTGTTTTTT	TRBD1	TRBV5-1	TRBJ2-2	NA
CASSHNRGRDYEQYF	TGTGCCAGCAGTCACAACAGGGGACGGGACTACGAGCAGTACTTC	TRBD1	TRBV6-6	TRBJ2-7	once
CASSRSGGFAYEQYF	TGTGCCAGCAGCCGATCGGGGGGGTTCGCATACGAGCAGTACTTC	TRBD2	TRBV27	TRBJ2-7	NA
CASRRGGPGANVLTF	TGTGCCAGCAGGCGAGGGGGCCCGGGGGCCAACGTCCTGACTTTC	TRBD1	TRBV28	TRBJ2-6	NA
CASTRLGNIQYF	TGTGCCAGCACCCGCCTCGGGAACATTCAGTACTTC	NA	TRBV6-1	TRBJ2-4	NA
CASSTGVGYTF	TGTGCCAGTAGTACAGGGGTTGGCTACACCTTC	NA	TRBV19	TRBJ1-2	NA
CSAHRGGKTQYF	TGCAGCGCTCACAGGGGTGGGAAGACCCAGTACTTC	TRBD1	TRBV29-1	TRBJ2-5	NA
CAWSEGHGNTEAFF	TGTGCCTGGTCTGAGGGACACGGGAACACTGAAGCTTTCTTT	NA	TRBV30	TRBJ1-1	once
CASSHPRDNRGNYGYTF	TGTGCCAGCAGTCATCCCCGGGACAATCGAGGAAACTATGGCTACACCTTC	NA	TRBV28	TRBJ1-2	few
CASSNRDMYYNEQFF	TGTGCCAGCAGCAACCGGGACATGTACTACAATGAGCAGTTCTTC	NA	TRBV11-2	TRBJ2-1	NA
CASSLEVASTYEQYF	TGTGCCAGCAGCTTAGAGGTAGCTTCCACCTACGAGCAGTACTTC	NA	TRBV11-2	TRBJ2-7	NA
CASSLVVDATGSAPLHF	TGCGCCAGCAGCTTGGTAGTAGACGCGACAGGGAGTGCACCCCTCCACTTT	TRBD1	TRBV5-1	TRBJ1-6	NA
CASSPTPGGHGYTF	TGTGCCAGCAGCCCAACCCCAGGGGGTCATGGCTACACCTTC	TRBD1	TRBV7-9	TRBJ1-2	few
CASSSFSGGAGPSTDTQYF	TGTGCCAGCAGCTCCTTTAGCGGGGGGGCGGGGCCTAGCACAGATACGCAGTATTTT	TRBD2	TRBV7-2	TRBJ2-3	NA
CASSLPGTGPTEAFF	TGTGCCAGCAGCCTACCAGGGACAGGGCCCACTGAAGCTTTCTTT	TRBD1	TRBV5-4	TRBJ1-1	NA
CASSAERTQGVYEQFF	TGTGCCAGCAGCGCGGAAAGGACACAGGGCGTCTATGAGCAGTTCTTC	NA	TRBV5-4	TRBJ2-1	NA
CSVNDIRAGLAGERIYNEQFF	TGCAGCGTTAACGACATTCGAGCGGGACTAGCGGGAGAGAGGATCTACAATGAGCAGTTCTTC	TRBD2	TRBV29-1	TRBJ2-1	NA
CSAREPYGYTF	TGCAGCGCTCGGGAGCCCTATGGCTACACCTTC	NA	TRBV29-1	TRBJ1-2	NA
CASSQDRQEVNTEAFF	TGCGCCAGCAGCCAAGATCGGCAGGAGGTGAACACTGAAGCTTTCTTT	NA	TRBV4-3	TRBJ1-1	few
CASSVSLAYPNEQFF	TGTGCCAGCAGCGTGAGTCTAGCCTACCCCAATGAGCAGTTCTTC	NA	TRBV9	TRBJ2-1	few
CAWGGGSYEQYF	TGTGCCTGGGGCGGGGGCTCCTACGAGCAGTACTTC	TRBD2	TRBV30	TRBJ2-7	NA
CASSSQGAGRNEQFF	TGCGCCAGCAGCTCACAGGGGGCAGGACGGAATGAGCAGTTCTTC	TRBD1	TRBV5-1	TRBJ2-1	NA
CASSFSGLLEKLFF	TGTGCCAGCAGTTTCAGTGGACTACTAGAAAAACTGTTTTTT	NA	TRBV28	TRBJ1-4	NA
CASSLGPNNSPLHF	TGTGCCAGCAGCTTGGGGCCGAATAATTCACCCCTCCACTTT	NA	TRBV7-9	TRBJ1-6	NA
CASSPDPSGQITDTQYF	TGTGCCAGCAGCCCCGACCCCTCGGGACAAATCACAGATACGCAGTATTTT	NA	TRBV11-2	TRBJ2-3	NA